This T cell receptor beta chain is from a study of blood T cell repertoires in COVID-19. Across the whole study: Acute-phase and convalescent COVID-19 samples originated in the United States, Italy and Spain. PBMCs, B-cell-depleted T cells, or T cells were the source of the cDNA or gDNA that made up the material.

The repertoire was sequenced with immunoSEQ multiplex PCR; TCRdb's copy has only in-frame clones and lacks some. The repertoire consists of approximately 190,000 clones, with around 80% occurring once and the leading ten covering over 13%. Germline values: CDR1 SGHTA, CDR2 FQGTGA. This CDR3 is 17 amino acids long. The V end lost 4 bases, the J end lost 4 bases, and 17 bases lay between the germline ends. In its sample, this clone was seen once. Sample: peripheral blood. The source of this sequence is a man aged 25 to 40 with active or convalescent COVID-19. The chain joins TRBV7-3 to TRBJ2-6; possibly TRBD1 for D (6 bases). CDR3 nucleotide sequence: TGTGCCAGCAGCTCCGGACGCACAGGGTCAGGGGCCAACGTCCTGACTTTC. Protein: CASSSGRTGSGANVLTF.